Listed here are 18 T cell receptor beta chains from one sample, sequenced in a study of blood T cell repertoires in COVID-19. Assay used: immunoSEQ multiplex PCR; TCRdb lists only in-frame clones, some missing. This sample carries 150,000 to 200,000 clones, under 90% of them seen once, and the ten largest clones take over 9.5%. Sequencing used PBMCs or T cells enriched from blood (not recorded which). These receptors came from a man in his forties or fifties who had recovered from COVID-19.

The chain joins TRBV3-1 (or the pseudogene TRBV3-2) to TRBJ1-4; D gene unclear. The V and J ends lost 4 bases and 7 bases respectively, with 13 bases between them. Per germline, CDR1 LGHDT and CDR2 YNNKEL (reference sequence). The length of the CDR3 is 14 residues. DNA of the CDR3: TGTGCCAGCAGCCCACGGACTGGGAGTGAAAAACTGTTTTTT. It codes for CASSPRTGSEKLFF.

This clone was detected a few times. The CDR3 here is CASSLTESSYNSPLHF. DNA for the CDR3: TGCGCCAGCAGCCTGACAGAAAGCTCCTATAATTCACCCCTCCACTTT. The J gene is TRBJ1-6, the V gene TRBV10-2, with D perhaps matching TRBD1 (5 bases). Deletions cut 6 bases from V and 0 bases from J, with 12 bases between. CDR3 size: 16 residues. The germline V gene has CDR1 WSHSY and CDR2 SAAADI.

The rearrangement links TRBV6-5 to TRBJ2-5; 7 nucleotides align to TRBD1. Trimming at V came to 3 bases and at J to 5 bases, leaving 9 bases not matched to a gene. Germline CDR1 MNHEY, CDR2 SVGAGI. This CDR3 is 15 amino acids long. The CDR3 bases are TGTGCCAGCAGTTATGAGGGGGCGAACGGGGAGACCCAGTACTTC. Translating it yields CASSYEGANGETQYF.

This clone has just one count. The chain couples TRBV18 to TRBJ1-2, with D possibly matching TRBD1 (5 bases). V was shortened by 8 bases and J by 4 bases, with 20 bases between the two germline ends. Per the germline V gene, CDR1 is KGHSH and CDR2 is LQKENI. This CDR3 is built from 15 residues. CDR3 sequence reads: CASQDSGRGPYGYTF. CDR3 in DNA: TGTGCCAGCCAAGATTCAGGGAGGGGCCCCTATGGCTACACCTTC. The whole variable domain, remainder taken from reference TRBV18 and TRBJ1-2, is NAGVMQNPRHLVRRRGQEARLRCSPMKGHSHVYWYRQLPEEGLKFMVYLQKENIIDESGMPKERFSAEFPKEGPSILRIQQVVRGDSAAYFCASQDSGRGPYGYTFGSGTRLTVV.

The chain employs TRBV7-9 and TRBJ2-3; 12 nucleotides line up with TRBD2. The CDR3 consists of 16 residues. Germline CDR1 is SEHNR and CDR2 is FQNEAQ (reference sequence). V shed 2 bases, J shed 6 bases, and the junction held 6 bases outside the gene matches. CDR3 in DNA: TGTGCCAGCAGCTTACGGCTAGCGGGGGGGAAGGATACGCAGTATTTT. Protein sequence: CASSLRLAGGKDTQYF.

The gene calls are TRBV11-3 and TRBJ1-6, with a possible D match to TRBD1 (6 bases). The CDR3 totals 13 residues. Germline assignment: CDR1 SGHNT and CDR2 YENEEA. V lost 6 bases, J lost 10 bases, and 13 bases lay in between. The chain's CDR3 is CASSYNRESPLHF. Here the CDR3 DNA reads TGTGCCAGCAGTTATAACAGGGAATCACCCCTCCACTTT.

The J gene is TRBJ1-2, the V gene TRBV5-1, with 8 bases aligning to TRBD1. V was pared by 4 bases and J by 3 bases, with 8 bases of the junction left unmatched. Germline lookup yields CDR1 SGHRS and CDR2 YFSETQ. The CDR3 loop spans 15 amino acids. The CDR3: CASSTATGADYGYTF. The CDR3 bases are TGCGCCAGCAGCACGGCGACAGGGGCGGACTATGGCTACACCTTC.

This clone was picked up a small number of times. This chain uses TRBV4-1 with TRBJ1-1, with unresolved D. The CDR3 loop spans 17 amino acids. CDR1 and CDR2 from the germline V gene are MGHRA and YSYEKL. V lost 0 bases and J 6 bases, leaving 20 bases between the germline ends. CDR3 in amino acids: CASSQDPLGALGPEAFF. The DNA for the CDR3 is TGCGCCAGCAGCCAAGATCCTTTGGGAGCGCTGGGTCCTGAAGCTTTCTTT.

The CDR3: CASSGGERSPLHF. DNA of the CDR3: TGTGCCAGCTCCGGCGGGGAACGGTCACCCCTCCACTTT. This rearrangement joins TRBV9 to TRBJ1-6; D is unresolved. CDR1 SGDLS and CDR2 YYNGEE come from the germline V gene. V dropped 7 bases and J dropped 10 bases, with 15 bases sitting between them. CDR3 length equals 13 residues.

The chain carries TRBV30 and TRBJ1-1; D is unresolved. Germline V gives CDR1 GTSNPN, CDR2 SVGIG (reference sequence). This CDR3 spans 10 amino acids. V shed 1 base and J shed 11 bases, with 8 bases lying between them. CDR3 in amino acids: CAWSGTRAFF. CDR3 DNA sequence: TGTGCCTGGAGTGGGACTCGGGCTTTCTTT.

The gene calls are TRBV6-1 and TRBJ2-2; D possibly corresponds to TRBD1 (5 bases). This CDR3 has 15 amino acids. Trimming took 2 bases from V and 4 from J, leaving 11 bases between them. Germline values: CDR1 MNHNS, CDR2 SASEGT. CDR3 residues: CASSEWGRTTGELFF. The CDR3 bases are TGTGCCAGCAGTGAATGGGGCAGGACCACCGGGGAGCTGTTTTTT.

The chain is built from TRBV29-1 and TRBJ2-7; TRBD1 matches at 11 bases. CDR1 is SQVTM and CDR2 is ANQGSEA in the germline V gene. V lost 6 bases to trimming and J lost 6 bases; unmatched junction nucleotides: 13. The CDR3 is 15 residues long. Here the CDR3 reads CSVVGQGALLGEQYF. The CDR3 nucleotides read TGCAGCGTGGTTGGACAGGGGGCGCTCCTTGGCGAGCAGTACTTC.

The chain carries TRBV2 and TRBJ1-1; a weak D match, TRBD1 (5 bases). The CDR3 runs 15 residues. V dropped 0 bases and J dropped 5 bases, with 13 bases sitting between them. Germline V gene lookup returns CDR1 SNHLY and CDR2 FYNNEI. Here the CDR3 reads CASSEASRAGTEAFF. CDR3 DNA: TGTGCCAGCAGTGAAGCAAGCAGGGCGGGGACTGAAGCTTTCTTT.

The chain is built from TRBV7-8 and TRBJ2-1, with 7 bases matching TRBD2. The CDR3 totals 15 residues. V was pared by 5 bases and J by 5 bases, with 9 bases of the junction left unmatched. Per germline, CDR1 SGHVS and CDR2 FQNEAQ. The CDR3 DNA sequence: TGTGCCAGCAGCCGGGCGGGGGTGCTAAACAATGAGCAGTTCTTC. This gives the protein CASSRAGVLNNEQFF.

Only one count was recorded for this clone. CDR3 region: CAISDLGDRGQPAEAFF. DNA of the CDR3: TGTGCCATCAGTGATTTAGGGGACAGGGGCCAGCCCGCTGAAGCTTTCTTT. This chain connects TRBV10-3 to TRBJ1-1; the match to TRBD1 covers 10 bases. CDR1 and CDR2 from the germline V gene are ENHRY and SYGVKD. V lost 3 bases, J lost 6 bases, and 13 bases stayed unmatched. CDR3 length: 17 amino acids.

The chain has TRBV19 and TRBJ1-2, with 9 bases aligning to TRBD1. The CDR3 has 19 amino acids. The V gene's germline CDR1 is LNHDA and CDR2 SQIVND (reference sequence). The junction had 15 bases not matched to a gene; V was cut back by 0 bases and J by 4 bases. CDR3 coding DNA: TGTGCCAGTAGTATAGATCGGCCCTTCAACAGGGGGCTGGGCTATGGCTACACCTTC. It specifies CASSIDRPFNRGLGYGYTF.

This clone was counted between two and nine times. This chain connects TRBV3-1 (or the pseudogene TRBV3-2) to TRBJ2-2, with D perhaps TRBD2 (6 bases). The CDR3 covers 14 residues. CDR1 LGHDT and CDR2 YNNKEL come from the germline V gene (reference sequence). V shed 4 bases and J shed 6 bases, with 12 bases lying between them. The CDR3 here is CASSLASVSGELFF. CDR3 coding DNA: TGTGCCAGCAGCCTGGCTAGCGTGTCCGGGGAGCTGTTTTTT.

The V and J genes are TRBV2 and TRBJ2-6, with 7 bases lining up with TRBD1. Germline V gene data show CDR1 as SNHLY and CDR2 as FYNNEI. Trimming at V came to 6 bases and at J to 3 bases, leaving 5 bases not matched to a gene. The CDR3 runs to 15 residues. The CDR3 protein is CASSLQGLGANVLTF. The CDR3 bases are TGTGCCAGCAGCCTACAGGGGCTTGGGGCCAACGTCCTGACTTTC.